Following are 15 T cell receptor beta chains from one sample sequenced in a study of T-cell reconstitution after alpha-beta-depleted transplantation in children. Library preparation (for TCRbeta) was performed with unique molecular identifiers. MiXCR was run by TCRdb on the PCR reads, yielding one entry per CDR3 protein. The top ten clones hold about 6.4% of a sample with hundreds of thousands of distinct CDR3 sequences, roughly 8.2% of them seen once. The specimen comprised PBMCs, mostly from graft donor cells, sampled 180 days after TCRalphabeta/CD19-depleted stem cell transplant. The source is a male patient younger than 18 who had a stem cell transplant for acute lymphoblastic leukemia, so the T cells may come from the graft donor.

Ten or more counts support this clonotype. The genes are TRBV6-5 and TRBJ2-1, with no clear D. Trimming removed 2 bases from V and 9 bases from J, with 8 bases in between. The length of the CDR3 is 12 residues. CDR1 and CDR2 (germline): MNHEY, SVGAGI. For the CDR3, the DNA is TGTGCCAGCAGTTACCTCCGGAGTGAGCAGTTCTTC. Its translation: CASSYLRSEQFF.

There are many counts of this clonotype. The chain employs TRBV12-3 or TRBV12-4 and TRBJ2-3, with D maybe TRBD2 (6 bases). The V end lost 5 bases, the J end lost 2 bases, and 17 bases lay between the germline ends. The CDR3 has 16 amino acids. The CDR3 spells CASSTGAGGFTDTQYF. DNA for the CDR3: TGTGCCAGCAGTACCGGGGCCGGGGGTTTCACAGATACGCAGTATTTT.

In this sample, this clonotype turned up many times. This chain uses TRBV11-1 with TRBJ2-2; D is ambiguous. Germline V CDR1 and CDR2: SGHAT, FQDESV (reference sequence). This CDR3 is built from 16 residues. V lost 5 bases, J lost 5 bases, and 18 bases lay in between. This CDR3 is CASSSYNRGKTGELFF. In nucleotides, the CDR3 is TGTGCCAGCAGCAGCTATAATCGTGGGAAAACCGGGGAGCTGTTTTTT.

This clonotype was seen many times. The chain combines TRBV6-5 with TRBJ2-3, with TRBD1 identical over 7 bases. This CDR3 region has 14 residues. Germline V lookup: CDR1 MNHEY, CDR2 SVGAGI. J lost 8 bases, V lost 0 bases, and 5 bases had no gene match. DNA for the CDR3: TGTGCCAGCAGTTACTCTAACAGGGGTCTTACGCAGTATTTT. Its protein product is CASSYSNRGLTQYF.

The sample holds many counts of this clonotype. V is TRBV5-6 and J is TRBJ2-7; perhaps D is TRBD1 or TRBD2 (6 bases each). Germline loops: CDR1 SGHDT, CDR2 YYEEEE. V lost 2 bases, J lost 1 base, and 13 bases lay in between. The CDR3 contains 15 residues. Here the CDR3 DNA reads TGTGCCAGCAGCTTTTCCGGGGGCCCATCCTACGAGCAGTACTTC. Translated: CASSFSGGPSYEQYF.

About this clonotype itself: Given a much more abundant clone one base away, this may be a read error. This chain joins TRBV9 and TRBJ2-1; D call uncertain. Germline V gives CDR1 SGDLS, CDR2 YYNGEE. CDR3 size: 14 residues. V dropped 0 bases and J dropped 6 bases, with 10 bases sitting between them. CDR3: CASSVEPNLNEQFF. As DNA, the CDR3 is TGTGCCAGCAGCGTAGAACCTAACCTCAATGAGCAGTTCTTC.

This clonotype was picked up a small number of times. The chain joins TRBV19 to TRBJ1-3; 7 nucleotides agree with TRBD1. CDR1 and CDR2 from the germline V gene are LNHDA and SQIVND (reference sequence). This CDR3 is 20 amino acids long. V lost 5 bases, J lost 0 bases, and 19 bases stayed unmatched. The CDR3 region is CASSSTDRLMLSSSGNTIYF. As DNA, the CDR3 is TGTGCCAGTAGTTCAACGGACAGGCTTATGCTATCCTCCTCTGGAAACACCATATATTTT.

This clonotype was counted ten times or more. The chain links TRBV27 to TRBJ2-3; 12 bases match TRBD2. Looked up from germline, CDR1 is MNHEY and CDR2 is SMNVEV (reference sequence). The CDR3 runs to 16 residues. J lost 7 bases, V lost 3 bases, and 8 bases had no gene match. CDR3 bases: TGTGCCAGCAGTTTCCGTCTAGCGGGGGGGCGGAATACGCAGTATTTT. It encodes CASSFRLAGGRNTQYF.

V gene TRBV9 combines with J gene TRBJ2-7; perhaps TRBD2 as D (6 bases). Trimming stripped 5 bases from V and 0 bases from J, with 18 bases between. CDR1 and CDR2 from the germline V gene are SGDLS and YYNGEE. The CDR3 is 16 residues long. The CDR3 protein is CASSPTPSGSSYEQYF. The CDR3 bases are TGTGCCAGCAGTCCTACCCCCAGCGGGTCCTCCTACGAGCAGTACTTC.

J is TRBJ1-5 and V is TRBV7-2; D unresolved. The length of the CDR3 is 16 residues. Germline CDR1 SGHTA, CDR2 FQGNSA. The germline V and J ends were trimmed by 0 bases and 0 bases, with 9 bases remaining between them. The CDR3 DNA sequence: TGTGCCAGCAGCTTAGCCGCGTTCTGTAGCAATCAGCCCCAGCATTTT. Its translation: CASSLAAFCSNQPQHF.

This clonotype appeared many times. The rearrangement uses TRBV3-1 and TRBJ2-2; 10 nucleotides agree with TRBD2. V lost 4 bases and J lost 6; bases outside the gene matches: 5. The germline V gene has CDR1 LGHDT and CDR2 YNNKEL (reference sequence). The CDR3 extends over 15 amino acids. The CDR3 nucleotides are TGTGCCAGCAGCCCAGCGGGGGGGCCCCCCGGGGAGCTGTTTTTT. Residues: CASSPAGGPPGELFF.

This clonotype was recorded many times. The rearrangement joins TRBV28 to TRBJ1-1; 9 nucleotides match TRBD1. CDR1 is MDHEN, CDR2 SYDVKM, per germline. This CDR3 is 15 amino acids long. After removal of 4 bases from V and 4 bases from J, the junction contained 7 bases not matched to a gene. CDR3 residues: CASSWDRVRATEAFF. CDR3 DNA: TGTGCCAGCAGTTGGGACAGGGTTCGGGCCACTGAAGCTTTCTTT.

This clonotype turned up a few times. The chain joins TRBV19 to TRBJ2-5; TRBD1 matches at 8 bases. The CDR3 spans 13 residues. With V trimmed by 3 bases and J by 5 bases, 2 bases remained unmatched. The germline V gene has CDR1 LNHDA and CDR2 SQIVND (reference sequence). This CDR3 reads CASSIQGAETQYF. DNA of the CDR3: TGTGCCAGTAGTATTCAGGGGGCGGAGACCCAGTACTTC.

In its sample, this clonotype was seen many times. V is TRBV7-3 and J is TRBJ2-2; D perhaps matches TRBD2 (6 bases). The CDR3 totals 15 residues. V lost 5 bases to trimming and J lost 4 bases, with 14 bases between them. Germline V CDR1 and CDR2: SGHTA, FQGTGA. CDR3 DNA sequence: TGTGCCAGCAGCCGAGCGGGCCAGGTCACCGGGGAGCTGTTTTTT. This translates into CASSRAGQVTGELFF.

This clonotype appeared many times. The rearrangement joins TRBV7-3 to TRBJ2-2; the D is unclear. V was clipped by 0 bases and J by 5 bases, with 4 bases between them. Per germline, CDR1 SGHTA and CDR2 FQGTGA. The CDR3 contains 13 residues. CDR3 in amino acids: CASSLTPTGELFF. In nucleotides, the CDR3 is TGTGCCAGCAGCTTAACCCCTACCGGGGAGCTGTTTTTT.